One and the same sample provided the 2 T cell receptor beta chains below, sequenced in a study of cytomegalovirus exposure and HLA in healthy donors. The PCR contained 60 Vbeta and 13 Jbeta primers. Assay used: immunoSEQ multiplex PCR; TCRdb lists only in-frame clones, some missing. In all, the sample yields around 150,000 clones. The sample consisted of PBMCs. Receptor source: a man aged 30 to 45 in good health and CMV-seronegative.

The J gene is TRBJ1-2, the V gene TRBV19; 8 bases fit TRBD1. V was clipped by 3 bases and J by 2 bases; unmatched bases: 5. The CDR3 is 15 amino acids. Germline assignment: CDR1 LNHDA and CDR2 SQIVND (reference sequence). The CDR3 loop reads CASSIRTGLNYGYTF. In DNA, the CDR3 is TGTGCCAGTAGTATCCGGACAGGGTTAAACTATGGCTACACCTTC.

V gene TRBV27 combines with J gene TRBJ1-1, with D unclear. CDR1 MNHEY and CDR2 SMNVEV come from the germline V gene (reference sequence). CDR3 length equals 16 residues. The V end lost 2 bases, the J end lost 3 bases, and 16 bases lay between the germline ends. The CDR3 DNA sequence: TGTGCCAGCAGTTTAAGGGCTCCGGGGAGGGACACTGAAGCTTTCTTT. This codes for CASSLRAPGRDTEAFF.